What follows are 10 T cell receptor beta chains derived from one specimen sequenced in a study of blood T cell repertoires in COVID-19. The protocol was immunoSEQ multiplex PCR, while the TCRdb copy is restricted to in-frame clones and leaves out a portion. The sample has 220,000 or so clones; about 90% are singletons. Sequencing was carried out using peripheral blood. Receptor source: a man between 60 and 70 years old with COVID-19, enrolled during active disease.

This clone was seen only once. The chain couples TRBV3-1 (or the pseudogene TRBV3-2) to TRBJ2-3; TRBD1 is a possible D gene (6 bases). V was trimmed by 6 bases and J by 2 bases, leaving 9 bases between them. Per germline, CDR1 LGHDT and CDR2 YNNKEL (reference sequence). The CDR3 extends over 13 amino acids. The chain's CDR3 is CASRRQDTDTQYF. CDR3 bases: TGTGCCAGCAGACGACAGGACACAGATACGCAGTATTTT.

This rearrangement joins TRBV5-1 to TRBJ2-2, with D maybe TRBD2 (6 bases). Germline V gene sequence: CDR1 SGHRS, CDR2 YFSETQ. There are 15 residues in the CDR3. V was cut by 2 bases and J by 1 base, with 9 bases left in between. CDR3 residues: CASSFDGRNTGELFF. Here the CDR3 DNA reads TGCGCCAGCAGCTTTGACGGGAGGAACACCGGGGAGCTGTTTTTT.

V and J are TRBV10-2 and TRBJ1-1; D not resolved. The germline gives CDR1 WSHSY, CDR2 SAAADI. The CDR3 contains 13 residues. The ends were cut back, 7 bases at V and 2 bases at J, with 11 bases in the middle. CDR3 sequence (DNA): TGCGCCAGCATGGGGAGATCCAACACTGAAGCTTTCTTT. Amino acids: CASMGRSNTEAFF.

The chain couples TRBV4-2 to TRBJ2-1; possibly TRBD2 for D (5 bases). Trimming shortened V by 0 bases and J by 8 bases, and 14 bases separated the two germline ends. CDR1 and CDR2 (germline): LGHNA, YNFKEQ. This CDR3 region has 15 residues. The CDR3 bases are TGTGCCAGCAGCCAAGATTTCCGGGGTAGGGATGAGCAGTTCTTC. This encodes CASSQDFRGRDEQFF.

The chain carries TRBV18 and TRBJ1-4; no clear D gene. This CDR3 contains 16 residues. CDR1 KGHSH and CDR2 LQKENI come from the germline V gene. V lost 3 bases and J 2 bases, leaving 13 bases between the germline ends. The CDR3 here is CASSPLGLRTNEKLFF. The CDR3 DNA follows: TGTGCCAGCTCACCCCTAGGACTTCGGACTAATGAAAAACTGTTTTTT.

As to this clone: The same CDR3 is also encoded by other DNA sequences in this sample. The chain links TRBV6-5 to TRBJ1-1, with 7 bases aligning to TRBD1. CDR3 length equals 14 residues. V lost 6 bases, J lost 0 bases, and 4 bases stayed unmatched. The germline gives CDR1 MNHEY, CDR2 SVGAGI. CDR3 region: CASSATGMNTEAFF. The CDR3 DNA is TGTGCCAGCAGCGCGACAGGGATGAACACTGAAGCTTTCTTT.

The V and J genes are TRBV4-1 and TRBJ1-3; D not certain. This CDR3 spans 15 amino acids. The germline V and J ends were trimmed by 4 bases and 3 bases, with 13 bases remaining between them. Germline assignment: CDR1 MGHRA and CDR2 YSYEKL. The chain's CDR3 is CASSRAGVDGNTIYF. For the CDR3, the DNA is TGCGCCAGCAGCCGAGCGGGAGTCGATGGAAACACCATATATTTT.

The chain combines TRBV11-3 with TRBJ2-2, with TRBD1 identical over 12 bases. From germline, CDR1 is SGHNT and CDR2 YENEEA. The length of the CDR3 is 17 residues. Losses at the gene ends were 5 bases for V and 3 bases for J; bases not matched to a gene: 7. The DNA of the CDR3 is TGTGCCAGCAGCCCGGGACAGGGGGCTTCTGACACCGGGGAGCTGTTTTTT. As protein: CASSPGQGASDTGELFF.

V gene TRBV11-1 combines with J gene TRBJ2-7; 10 bases are a match to TRBD1. The V segment lost 5 bases and the J segment 6 bases; nucleotides outside the gene matches: 7. The CDR3 extends over 14 amino acids. The germline CDR1 and CDR2 sequences are SGHAT and FQDESV (reference sequence). The DNA for the CDR3 is TGTGCCAGCAGCAGGGACAGGGGATTAGGCGAGCAGTACTTC. Encoded protein: CASSRDRGLGEQYF. Full variable domain (rest looked up from reference TRBV11-1 and TRBJ2-7): EAEVAQSPRYKITEKSQAVAFWCDPISGHATLYWYRQILGQGPELLVQFQDESVVDDSQLPKDRFSAERLKGVDSTLKIQPAELGDSAMYLCASSRDRGLGEQYFGPGTRLTVT.

The rearrangement links TRBV3-1 (or the pseudogene TRBV3-2) to TRBJ2-1; 10 bases agree with TRBD1. Germline-derived CDR1 and CDR2 are LGHDT and YNNKEL (reference sequence). The CDR3 contains 19 residues. V trimming: 0 bases; J trimming: 8 bases; junction bases outside the gene matches: 16. The CDR3 region is CASSQERTGGRPIADEQFF. The DNA for the CDR3 is TGTGCCAGCAGCCAAGAGAGGACAGGGGGGCGACCGATCGCGGATGAGCAGTTCTTC.